This T cell receptor beta chain was retrieved from a study of T cell clusters in autoimmune cytopenias. CDR1 is SGHVS, CDR2 FNYEAQ, per germline. The CDR3 contains 14 residues. TRB was amplified from about 270 ng of peripheral blood genomic DNA per sample. This clonotype is labeled medium-sized based on frequency. Multiplex touch-down PCR amplified TRB using TRB-A and TRB-B pools in one tube. Each CDR3 protein gets one entry in TCRdb, which reprocessed the multiplex PCR reads and gives no DNA. The sample table includes 4,000 to 6,500 distinct CDR3 sequences. The sequence was collected from a human donor with an autoimmune cytopenia or autoimmune hepatitis (not recorded which). Material: peripheral blood. This sequence joins TRBV7-6 and TRBJ2-3; TCRdb designates TRBD1, a call that cannot be tested without DNA. This CDR3 reads CASSRGGSTDTQYF.